The entry below gives a single T cell receptor beta chain sequence along with its context. Its target is not known. This entry is derived from a study of cytomegalovirus exposure and HLA in healthy donors. The CDR3 covers 14 residues. The junction had 6 bases not matched to a gene; V was cut back by 4 bases and J by 7 bases. Germline CDR1 SGHRS, CDR2 YFSETQ. It was with 60 Vbeta and 13 Jbeta primers that the PCR ran. The table came from immunoSEQ multiplex PCR; TCRdb's copy has only in-frame clones and leaves some out. The sample contains around 170,000 clones, about 81% of which appear only once. Overall study findings and caveats: Only CMV serostatus was available as immune exposure information.

The chain recombines TRBV5-1 with TRBJ2-1, with 9 bases that match TRBD1. This clonotype originated in a young woman in good health and CMV-seronegative. Sequencing was performed on PBMCs. In nucleotides, the CDR3 is TGCGCCAGCAGCGTGGGGACAGGGACGAATGAGCAGTTCTTC. It specifies CASSVGTGTNEQFF. Using reference TRBV5-1 and TRBJ2-1 for the parts outside the CDR3, the full variable domain is KAGVTQTPRYLIKTRGQQVTLSCSPISGHRSVSWYQQTPGQGLQFLFEYFSETQRNKGNFPGRFSGRQFSNSRSEMNVSTLELGDSALYLCASSVGTGTNEQFFGPGTRLTVL.